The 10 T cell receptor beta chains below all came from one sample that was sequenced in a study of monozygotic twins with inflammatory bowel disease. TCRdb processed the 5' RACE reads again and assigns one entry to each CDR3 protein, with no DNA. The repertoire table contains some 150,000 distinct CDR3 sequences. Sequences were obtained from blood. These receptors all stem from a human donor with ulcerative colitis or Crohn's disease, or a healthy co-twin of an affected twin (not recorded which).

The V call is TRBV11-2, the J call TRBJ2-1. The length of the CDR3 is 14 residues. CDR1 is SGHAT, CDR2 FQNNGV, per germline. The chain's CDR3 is CASSFLRRDNEQFF.

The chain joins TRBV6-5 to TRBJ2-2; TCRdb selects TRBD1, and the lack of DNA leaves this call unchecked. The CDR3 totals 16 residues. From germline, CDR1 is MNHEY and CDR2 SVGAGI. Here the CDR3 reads CASSYKDRGFGGELFF.

CDR3 sequence: CASNHGRDTQYF. The chain carries TRBV12-3 or TRBV12-4 and TRBJ2-3. CDR3 length: 12 amino acids.

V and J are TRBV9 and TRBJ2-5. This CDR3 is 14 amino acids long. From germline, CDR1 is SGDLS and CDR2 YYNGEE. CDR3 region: CASSVDGSQETQYF.

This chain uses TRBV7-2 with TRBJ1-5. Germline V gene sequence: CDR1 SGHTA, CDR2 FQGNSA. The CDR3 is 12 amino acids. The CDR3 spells CASAGFGQPQHF.

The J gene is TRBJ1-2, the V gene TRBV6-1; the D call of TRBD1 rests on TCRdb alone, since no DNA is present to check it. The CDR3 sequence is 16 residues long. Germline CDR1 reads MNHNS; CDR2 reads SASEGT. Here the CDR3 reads CASSGQQNRAKRGYTF.

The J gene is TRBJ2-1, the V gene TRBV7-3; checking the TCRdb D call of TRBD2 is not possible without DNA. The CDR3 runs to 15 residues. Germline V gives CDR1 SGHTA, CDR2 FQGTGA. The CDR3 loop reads CASSLRQGKNNEQFF.

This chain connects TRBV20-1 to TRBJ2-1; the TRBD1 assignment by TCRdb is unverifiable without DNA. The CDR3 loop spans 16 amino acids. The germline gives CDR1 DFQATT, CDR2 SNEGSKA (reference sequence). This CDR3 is CSAREGVTTGYNEQFF.

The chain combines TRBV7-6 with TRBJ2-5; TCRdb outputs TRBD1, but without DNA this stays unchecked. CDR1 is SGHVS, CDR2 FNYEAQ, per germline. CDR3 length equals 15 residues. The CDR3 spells CASSFNRGGQETQYF.

CDR3 sequence reads: CAISDGRAKNIQYF. The rearrangement links TRBV10-3 to TRBJ2-4; the D call from TCRdb, TRBD2, cannot be confirmed without DNA. The CDR3 runs to 14 residues. Germline assignment: CDR1 ENHRY and CDR2 SYGVKD.